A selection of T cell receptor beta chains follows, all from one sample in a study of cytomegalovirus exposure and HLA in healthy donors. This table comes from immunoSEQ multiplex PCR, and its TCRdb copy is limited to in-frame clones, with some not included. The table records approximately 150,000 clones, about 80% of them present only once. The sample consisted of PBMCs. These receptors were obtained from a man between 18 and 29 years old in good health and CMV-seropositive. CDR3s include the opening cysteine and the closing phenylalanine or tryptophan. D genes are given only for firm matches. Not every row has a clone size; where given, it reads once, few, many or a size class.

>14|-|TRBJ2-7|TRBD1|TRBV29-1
CSVELYRGTYEQYF
TGCAGCGTTGAACTATACAGGGGTACCTACGAGCAGTACTTC
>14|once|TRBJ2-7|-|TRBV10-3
CAIRRSGGSYEQYF
TGTGCCATCAGACGAAGTGGGGGGTCTTACGAGCAGTACTTC
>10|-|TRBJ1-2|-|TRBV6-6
CASSSEGYTF
TGTGCCAGCAGTTCGGAGGGCTACACCTTC
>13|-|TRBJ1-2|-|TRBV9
CASSSDLIYGYTF
TGTGCCAGCAGTTCAGACTTGATCTATGGCTACACCTTC
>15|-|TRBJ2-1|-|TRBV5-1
CASSERAGTYNEQFF
TGCGCCAGCAGCGAGCGAGCGGGTACCTACAATGAGCAGTTCTTC
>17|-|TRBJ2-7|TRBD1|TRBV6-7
CASSQPIQGTGGGEQYF
TGTGCCAGCAGTCAACCCATACAGGGGACAGGGGGAGGCGAGCAGTACTTC
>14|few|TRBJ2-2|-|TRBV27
CASSPNRDTGELFF
TGTGCCAGCAGTCCAAACAGGGACACCGGGGAGCTGTTTTTT
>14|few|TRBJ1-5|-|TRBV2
CASAGFGGHQPQHF
TGTGCCAGCGCAGGGTTCGGGGGTCATCAGCCCCAGCATTTT
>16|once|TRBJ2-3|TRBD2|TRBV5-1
CASSLPAGMSADTQYF
TGCGCCAGCAGCTTACCAGCGGGAATGTCAGCAGATACGCAGTATTTT
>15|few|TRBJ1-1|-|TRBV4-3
CASSQEDRPSDEAFF
TGCGCCAGCAGCCAGGAGGACCGCCCGTCCGATGAAGCTTTCTTT
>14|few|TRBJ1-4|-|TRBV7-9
CASSLDSPREKLFF
TGTGCCAGCAGCCTGGACAGCCCTAGGGAAAAACTGTTTTTT
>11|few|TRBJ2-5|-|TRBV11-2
CASSFYETQYF
TGTGCCAGCAGCTTTTATGAGACCCAGTACTTC
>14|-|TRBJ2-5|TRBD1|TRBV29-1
CSVEDPGGQETQYF
TGCAGCGTTGAAGATCCAGGGGGCCAAGAGACCCAGTACTTC
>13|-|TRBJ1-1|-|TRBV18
CATLVSGSTEAFF
TGTGCCACCCTCGTTTCGGGGAGCACTGAAGCTTTCTTT
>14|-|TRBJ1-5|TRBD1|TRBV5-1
CASSPTGGNQPQHF
TGCGCCAGCAGCCCGACAGGGGGCAATCAGCCCCAGCATTTT
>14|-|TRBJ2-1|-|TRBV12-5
CASGLWGTAYEQFF
TGTGCTAGTGGTTTGTGGGGGACTGCGTATGAGCAGTTCTTC
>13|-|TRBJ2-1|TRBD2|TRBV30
CASARSGGGEQFF
TGTGCCTCAGCCCGCTCGGGAGGGGGTGAGCAGTTCTTC
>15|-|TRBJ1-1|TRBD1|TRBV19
CASWDPDRVGTEAFF
TGTGCCAGTTGGGACCCGGACAGGGTGGGCACTGAAGCTTTCTTT
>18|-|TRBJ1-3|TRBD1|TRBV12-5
CASGLFPPGTGGRNTIYF
TGTGCTAGTGGTTTGTTCCCACCCGGGACAGGGGGTAGAAACACCATATATTTT
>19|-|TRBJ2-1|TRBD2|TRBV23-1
CASSHPNLFGREFYNEQFF
TGCGCCAGCAGTCATCCGAACCTCTTCGGGCGGGAGTTCTACAATGAGCAGTTCTTC
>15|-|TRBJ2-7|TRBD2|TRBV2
CASRWREDGSYEQYF
TGTGCCAGCAGGTGGCGGGAGGATGGATCCTACGAGCAGTACTTC
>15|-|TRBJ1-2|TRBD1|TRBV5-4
CASGGTGSSNYGYTF
TGTGCCAGCGGGGGGACAGGCTCCTCTAACTATGGCTACACCTTC
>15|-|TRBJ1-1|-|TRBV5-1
CASSFKQGKNTEAFF
TGCGCCAGCAGCTTCAAACAGGGTAAGAACACTGAAGCTTTCTTT
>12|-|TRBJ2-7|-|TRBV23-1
CASSQGRYEQYF
TGCGCCAGCAGCCAAGGGCGATACGAGCAGTACTTC
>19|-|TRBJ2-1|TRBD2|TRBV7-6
CASSLGAGGPSVYYNEQFF
TGTGCCAGCAGCTTAGGGGCGGGAGGGCCCTCTGTATACTACAATGAGCAGTTCTTC
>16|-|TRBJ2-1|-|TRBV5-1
CASSLRVGGPFNEQFF
TGCGCCAGCAGCTTGCGAGTGGGGGGGCCTTTTAATGAGCAGTTCTTC
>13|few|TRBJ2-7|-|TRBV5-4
CASSPPGNYEQYF
TGTGCCAGCAGCCCCCCGGGGAACTACGAGCAGTACTTC
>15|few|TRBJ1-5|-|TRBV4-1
CASSDGGGPDQPQHF
TGCGCCAGCAGCGACGGGGGGGGGCCGGATCAGCCCCAGCATTTT
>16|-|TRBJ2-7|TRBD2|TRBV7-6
CASSLVGTKGSYEQYF
TGTGCCAGCAGCTTAGTAGGGACTAAGGGTTCCTACGAGCAGTACTTC